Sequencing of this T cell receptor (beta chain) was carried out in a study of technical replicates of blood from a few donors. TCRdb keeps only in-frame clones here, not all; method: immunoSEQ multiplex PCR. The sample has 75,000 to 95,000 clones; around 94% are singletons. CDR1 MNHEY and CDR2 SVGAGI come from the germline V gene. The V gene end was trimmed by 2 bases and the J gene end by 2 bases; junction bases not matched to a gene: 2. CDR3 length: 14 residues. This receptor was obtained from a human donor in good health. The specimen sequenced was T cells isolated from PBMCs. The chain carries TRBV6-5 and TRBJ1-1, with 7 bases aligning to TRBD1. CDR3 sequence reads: CASSYGTANTEAFF. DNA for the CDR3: TGTGCCAGCAGTTACGGGACAGCTAACACTGAAGCTTTCTTT.